Following are 24 T cell receptor beta chains from one sample sequenced in a study of PD-L1 blockade in urothelial cancer. Described time point: pretreatment peripheral blood. Libraries were prepared by immunoSEQ multiplex PCR; TCRdb keeps only in-frame clonotypes and omits some of them. The sample lists about 56,000 clones; 65% to 90% were seen once. The sample here was PBMCs, taken around atezolizumab (anti-PD-L1) treatment. These TCRs come from a man aged 65 to 79 with urothelial cancer.

J is TRBJ2-1 and V is TRBV10-2; tentative D call: TRBD1 (6 bases). The CDR3 is 15 amino acids. The V end lost 6 bases, the J end lost 2 bases, and 14 bases lay between the germline ends. The germline V gene has CDR1 WSHSY and CDR2 SAAADI. The CDR3 sequence is CASRGATSPYNEQFF. The CDR3 bases are TGCGCCAGCAGGGGGGCGACGTCCCCCTACAATGAGCAGTTCTTC.

The chain links TRBV6-5 to TRBJ1-6, with TRBD1 identical over 9 bases. The CDR3 extends over 15 amino acids. Germline CDR1 MNHEY, CDR2 SVGAGI. J gave up 10 bases and V 6 bases, and 10 bases lay outside the gene matches. CDR3 nucleotide sequence: TGTGCCAGCAGCTACCGGGACAGGGTCAAATCACCCCTCCACTTT. This translates into CASSYRDRVKSPLHF.

The gene calls are TRBV15 and TRBJ1-1, with a tentative D call TRBD1 (6 bases). Germline-derived CDR1 and CDR2 are LNHNV and YYDKDF (reference sequence). The CDR3 has 15 residues. V lost 3 bases and J lost 4, with 15 bases in between. Written as DNA, the CDR3 is TGTGCCACCAGCAGGGAGGGGGGGTCGGGCACTGAAGCTTTCTTT. This encodes CATSREGGSGTEAFF.

The rearrangement links TRBV5-1 to TRBJ1-1; D may be TRBD1 (5 bases). V was trimmed by 4 bases and J by 4 bases, leaving 14 bases between them. The CDR3 sequence is 14 residues long. Germline CDR1 is SGHRS and CDR2 is YFSETQ. CDR3 residues: CASSREGESTEAFF. The CDR3 bases are TGCGCCAGCAGCAGGGAAGGGGAATCCACTGAAGCTTTCTTT.

This clone was seen a few times. The V gene is TRBV4-2, the J gene TRBJ2-7, with TRBD2 as a possible D gene (5 bases). This CDR3 region has 13 residues. Trimming shortened V by 3 bases and J by 0 bases, and 6 bases separated the two germline ends. In germline, CDR1 is LGHNA, CDR2 YNFKEQ. The DNA for the CDR3 is TGTGCCAGCAGCCATGACTACTCCTACGAGCAGTACTTC. Its translation: CASSHDYSYEQYF.

This clone was found a few times. Other DNA sequences from this sample encode an identical CDR3 as well. The rearrangement joins TRBV7-6 to TRBJ2-1; 8 bases align to TRBD2. The CDR3 consists of 15 residues. Unmatched junction bases numbered 7, after V lost 2 bases and J lost 7 bases. Germline CDR1 SGHVS, CDR2 FNYEAQ. CDR3 bases: TGTGCCAGCAGCTTATCAGCGGGAGAGGGAAATGAGCAGTTCTTC. It is translated as CASSLSAGEGNEQFF.

The chain carries TRBV2 and TRBJ1-3; TRBD1 matches at 7 bases. The junction had 5 bases not matched to a gene; V was cut back by 6 bases and J by 3 bases. The CDR3 loop spans 14 amino acids. Per germline, CDR1 SNHLY and CDR2 FYNNEI. In DNA form, the CDR3 reads TGTGCCAGCAGCGGGACAGTTCGTGGAAACACCATATATTTT. It encodes CASSGTVRGNTIYF.

This chain uses TRBV19 with TRBJ1-2, with 7 bases fitting TRBD1. The J segment lost 2 bases and the V segment lost 5 bases, leaving 5 bases of the junction unmatched. CDR3 length equals 14 residues. Germline V gene lookup returns CDR1 LNHDA and CDR2 SQIVND (reference sequence). Here the CDR3 reads CASSRQGPNYGYTF. CDR3 DNA sequence: TGTGCCAGTAGTCGACAGGGTCCGAACTATGGCTACACCTTC.

This chain uses TRBV19 with TRBJ2-7; 13 bases agree with TRBD2. This CDR3 comprises 20 residues. Per the germline V gene, CDR1 is LNHDA and CDR2 is SQIVND (reference sequence). The trim removed 3 bases at V and 2 bases at J, leaving 16 bases unmatched. The CDR3 sequence is CASSIFGGDRGLAGAYEQYF. For the CDR3, the DNA is TGTGCCAGTAGTATTTTTGGAGGGGACAGAGGACTAGCGGGAGCCTACGAGCAGTACTTC.

The J gene is TRBJ1-2, the V gene TRBV15, with 10 bases matching TRBD1. The germline gives CDR1 LNHNV, CDR2 YYDKDF (reference sequence). J lost 8 bases, V lost 7 bases, and 10 bases had no gene match. The CDR3 loop spans 14 amino acids. CDR3 sequence reads: CATTPGDRGYGYTF. The CDR3 DNA reads TGTGCCACCACCCCCGGGGACAGGGGATACGGCTACACCTTC.

This chain joins TRBV29-1 and TRBJ1-2; 9 bases align to TRBD1. This CDR3 spans 13 amino acids. J gave up 2 bases and V 6 bases, and 4 bases lay outside the gene matches. The germline V gene encodes CDR1 SQVTM and CDR2 ANQGSEA. The CDR3 sequence is CSVSGTGNYGYTF. CDR3 sequence (DNA): TGCAGCGTATCCGGGACAGGGAACTATGGCTACACCTTC.

The chain is built from TRBV29-1 and TRBJ2-1; D might be TRBD2 (5 bases). Germline V lookup: CDR1 SQVTM, CDR2 ANQGSEA. This CDR3 has 15 residues. Trimming removed 1 base from V and 0 bases from J, with 10 bases in between. The CDR3 region has the DNA TGCAGCGTTGAAGGAGTGGGGAGCTCCTACAATGAGCAGTTCTTC. Protein product: CSVEGVGSSYNEQFF.

The CDR3 is CASSLVSGNEQFF. CDR3 DNA sequence: TGTGCCAGCAGCTTGGTGTCGGGGAATGAGCAGTTCTTC. V and J are TRBV5-6 and TRBJ2-1; maybe TRBD2 (5 bases). Trimming took 0 bases from V and 7 from J, leaving 8 bases between them. Looked up from germline, CDR1 is SGHDT and CDR2 is YYEEEE. The CDR3 has 13 amino acids.

The gene calls are TRBV19 and TRBJ1-5, with TRBD1 matching 8 bases. Germline CDR1 reads LNHDA; CDR2 reads SQIVND (reference sequence). The junction had 8 bases not matched to a gene; V was cut back by 6 bases and J by 7 bases. The CDR3 runs 14 residues. The CDR3 coding sequence is TGTGCCAGTAGCCCGACAGGGGTTGGGCAGCCCCAGCATTTT. Amino acids: CASSPTGVGQPQHF.

The chain links TRBV29-1 to TRBJ2-1; a weak D match, TRBD1 (5 bases). The CDR3 loop spans 12 amino acids. The germline CDR1 and CDR2 sequences are SQVTM and ANQGSEA. Between the trimmed V and J ends, which lost 5 bases and 8 bases, there was a span of 13 bases. The CDR3 nucleotides read TGCAGCGTTCTACAAACAGGTCATGAGCAGTTCTTC. Encoded protein: CSVLQTGHEQFF.

The chain has TRBV28 and TRBJ1-2, with 7 bases lining up with TRBD1. The V segment lost 6 bases and the J segment 6 bases; nucleotides outside the gene matches: 7. The germline V gene encodes CDR1 MDHEN and CDR2 SYDVKM. The CDR3 extends over 13 amino acids. This CDR3 reads CASSRDRVHGYTF. The DNA for the CDR3 is TGTGCCAGCAGCCGAGACAGGGTCCATGGCTACACCTTC.

This sequence joins TRBV9 and TRBJ1-5; 7 bases are a match to TRBD1. CDR3 length equals 14 residues. Germline-derived CDR1 and CDR2 are SGDLS and YYNGEE. The V and J ends lost 3 bases and 4 bases, in that order; junction bases with no gene match: 4. In nucleotides, the CDR3 is TGTGCCAGCAGCGGAGGGACAGCGAATCAGCCCCAGCATTTT. This translates into CASSGGTANQPQHF. Full variable domain (rest looked up from reference TRBV9 and TRBJ1-5): DSGVTQTPKHLITATGQRVTLRCSPRSGDLSVYWYQQSLDQGLQFLIQYYNGEERAKGNILERFSAQQFPDLHSELNLSSLELGDSALYFCASSGGTANQPQHFGDGTRLSIL.

The V and J genes are TRBV2 and TRBJ1-1; D gene ambiguous. V lost 6 bases and J 1 base, leaving 9 bases between the germline ends. This CDR3 region has 13 residues. The germline V gene encodes CDR1 SNHLY and CDR2 FYNNEI. The CDR3 DNA sequence: TGTGCCAGCAGGACTCTGGGGAACACTGAAGCTTTCTTT. This encodes CASRTLGNTEAFF.

V usage is TRBV2 and J usage is TRBJ1-2; the D gene is possibly TRBD1 (6 bases). V lost 6 bases, J lost 0 bases, and 8 bases lay in between. This CDR3 has 13 amino acids. Germline V gene data show CDR1 as SNHLY and CDR2 as FYNNEI. The CDR3: CASRQGPNYGYTF. CDR3 in DNA: TGTGCCAGCAGACAGGGTCCTAACTATGGCTACACCTTC.

This clone was counted a few times. The gene calls are TRBV29-1 and TRBJ2-1; 7 positions agree with TRBD2. Germline CDR1 SQVTM, CDR2 ANQGSEA. CDR3 length: 15 amino acids. Unmatched junction bases numbered 12, after V lost 4 bases and J lost 6 bases. CDR3 in amino acids: CSVALAGTIGNEQFF. The DNA of the CDR3 is TGCAGCGTTGCGCTAGCAGGGACTATAGGCAATGAGCAGTTCTTC.

The chain carries TRBV6-1 and TRBJ2-7; TRBD1 matches at 7 bases. This CDR3 is 17 amino acids long. The V gene end was trimmed by 2 bases and the J gene end by 2 bases; junction bases not matched to a gene: 12. Germline CDR1 and CDR2: MNHNS and SASEGT. CDR3 residues: CASSETLPEQGPYEQYF. The CDR3 nucleotides read TGTGCCAGCAGTGAAACTCTGCCAGAACAGGGGCCCTACGAGCAGTACTTC.

V and J are TRBV7-8 and TRBJ1-5; 7 bases agree with TRBD1. Germline CDR1 is SGHVS and CDR2 is FQNEAQ. V lost 5 bases and J lost 3; bases outside the gene matches: 13. The CDR3 extends over 17 amino acids. CDR3 nucleotides: TGTGCCAGCAGCGTTTTTTCCGCCGGACAGGACAATCAGCCCCAGCATTTT. Translating gives CASSVFSAGQDNQPQHF.

This sequence joins TRBV21-1 and TRBJ2-1; the table's D call, TRBD2, has no DNA check behind it. TRBV21-1 is noted as a pseudogene. The CDR3 has 18 amino acids. The CDR3 region is CASSNPPGLAEYYNEQFF. CDR3 DNA: TGTGCCAGCAGCAACCCCCCGGGACTAGCGGAATACTACAATGAGCAGTTCTTC.

This rearrangement joins TRBV28 to TRBJ1-3; possible D gene TRBD1, 5 bases. V lost 3 bases to trimming and J lost 0 bases, with 9 bases between them. This CDR3 is built from 15 residues. Germline V gives CDR1 MDHEN, CDR2 SYDVKM. The CDR3 loop reads CASSFRAVSGNTIYF. CDR3 bases: TGTGCCAGCAGTTTCAGGGCTGTCTCTGGAAACACCATATATTTT.